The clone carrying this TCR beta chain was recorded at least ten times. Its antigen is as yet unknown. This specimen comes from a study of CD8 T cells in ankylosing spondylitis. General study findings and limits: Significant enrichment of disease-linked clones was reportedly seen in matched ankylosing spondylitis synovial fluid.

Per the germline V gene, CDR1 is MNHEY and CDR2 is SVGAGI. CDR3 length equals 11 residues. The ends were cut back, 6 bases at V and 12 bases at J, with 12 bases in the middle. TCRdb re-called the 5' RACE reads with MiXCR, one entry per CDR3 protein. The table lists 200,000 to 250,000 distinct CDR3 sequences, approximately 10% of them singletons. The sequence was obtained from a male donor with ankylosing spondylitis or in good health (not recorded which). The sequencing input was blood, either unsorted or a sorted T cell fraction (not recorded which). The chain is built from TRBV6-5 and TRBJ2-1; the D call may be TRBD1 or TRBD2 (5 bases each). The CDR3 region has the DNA TGTGCCAGCAGCCCGGGGCTTGGGCAGTTCTTC. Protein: CASSPGLGQFF.